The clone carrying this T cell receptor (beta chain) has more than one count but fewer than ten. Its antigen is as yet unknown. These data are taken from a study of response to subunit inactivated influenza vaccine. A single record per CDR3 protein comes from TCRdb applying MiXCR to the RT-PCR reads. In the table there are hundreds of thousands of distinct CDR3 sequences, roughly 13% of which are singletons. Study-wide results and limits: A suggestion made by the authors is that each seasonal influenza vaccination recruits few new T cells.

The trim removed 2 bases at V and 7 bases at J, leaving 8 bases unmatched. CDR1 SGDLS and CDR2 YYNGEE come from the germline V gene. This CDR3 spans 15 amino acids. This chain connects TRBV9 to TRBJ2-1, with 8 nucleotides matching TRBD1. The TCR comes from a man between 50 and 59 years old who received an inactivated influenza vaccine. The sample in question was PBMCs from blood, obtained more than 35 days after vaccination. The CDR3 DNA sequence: TGTGCCAGCAGCGTCGGACAGGGAATAGGAAATGAGCAGTTCTTC. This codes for CASSVGQGIGNEQFF.